These 20 T cell receptor beta chains came from one sample sequenced in a study of control samples from healthy donors and cancer patients. Generated by immunoSEQ multiplex PCR, the TCRdb table keeps only in-frame clones and is missing some. The sample contains around 51,000 clones, 75% to 90% of which appear only once. The sequencing sample was made of blood. The receptor set was obtained from a man in his 70s in good health.

V usage is TRBV18 and J usage is TRBJ2-3; TRBD2 aligns across 12 bases. Germline V gene lookup returns CDR1 KGHSH and CDR2 LQKENI. This CDR3 region has 17 residues. Trimming cost V 0 bases and J 3 bases; bases outside gene matches: 4. The CDR3 protein is CASSPPLAGGLTDTQYF. The CDR3 DNA sequence: TGTGCCAGCTCACCACCCCTAGCGGGGGGGCTTACAGATACGCAGTATTTT.

The J gene is TRBJ2-2, the V gene TRBV4-1; maybe TRBD1 (7 bases). The CDR3 has 18 amino acids. Trimming took off 2 bases at V and 3 bases at J, with 19 bases between the two ends. Germline V gives CDR1 MGHRA, CDR2 YSYEKL. This CDR3 is CASSQLLRRGRDTGELFF. CDR3 nucleotides: TGCGCCAGCAGCCAACTCCTCAGGAGGGGGCGAGACACCGGGGAGCTGTTTTTT.

V usage is TRBV12-3 or TRBV12-4 and J usage is TRBJ2-7; D gene uncertain. This CDR3 has 13 residues. The V gene lost 7 bases and the J gene lost 3 bases, with 13 bases spanning the gap. The CDR3 DNA reads TGTGCCAGCACCTCGAGAAGAGACTACGAGCAGTACTTC. It is translated as CASTSRRDYEQYF.

This chain connects TRBV18 to TRBJ2-3; TRBD2 matches 14 bases. Trimming removed 6 bases from V and 5 bases from J; junction bases left unmatched: 7. The CDR3 totals 16 residues. The germline V gene has CDR1 KGHSH and CDR2 LQKENI. CDR3 loop: CASSAGLAGAIDTQYF. The DNA of the CDR3 is TGTGCCAGCTCCGCGGGACTAGCGGGAGCAATAGATACGCAGTATTTT.

The chain recombines TRBV7-9 with TRBJ2-7; perhaps TRBD2 as D (5 bases). Germline CDR1 reads SEHNR; CDR2 reads FQNEAQ (reference sequence). Trimming cost V 1 base and J 6 bases, with 7 bases left between them. This CDR3 comprises 12 residues. The chain's CDR3 is CASSLVGIEQYF. CDR3 DNA sequence: TGTGCCAGCAGCTTAGTCGGGATCGAGCAGTACTTC.

V usage is TRBV29-1 and J usage is TRBJ1-1, with 11 bases fitting TRBD1. The CDR3 spans 13 residues. The germline CDR1 and CDR2 sequences are SQVTM and ANQGSEA. V lost 3 bases and J lost 4; bases outside the gene matches: 1. The CDR3 here is CSVDGTGGTEAFF. The CDR3 nucleotides read TGCAGCGTTGATGGGACAGGGGGCACTGAAGCTTTCTTT. Complete variable domain (other parts from reference TRBV29-1 and TRBJ1-1): SAVISQKPSRDICQRGTSLTIQCQVDSQVTMMFWYRQQPGQSLTLIATANQGSEATYESGFVIDKFPISRPNLTFSTLTVSNMSPEDSSIYLCSVDGTGGTEAFFGQGTRLTVV.

The chain uses TRBV3-1 (or the pseudogene TRBV3-2) and TRBJ1-1; D is undetermined. V lost 1 base and J lost 7, with 10 bases in between. Per the germline V gene, CDR1 is LGHDT and CDR2 is YNNKEL (reference sequence). The CDR3 runs to 13 residues. Here the CDR3 DNA reads TGTGCCAGCAGCCAAGCGGCCCCCGATGAAGCTTTCTTT. It specifies CASSQAAPDEAFF.

This clone was found a few times. V and J are TRBV2 and TRBJ2-1, with D unclear. Per germline, CDR1 SNHLY and CDR2 FYNNEI. The CDR3 contains 15 residues. V lost 5 bases and J lost 0, with 11 bases in between. CDR3 nucleotide sequence: TGTGCCAGCAGTTTCCCCGTAAGCTCCTACAATGAGCAGTTCTTC. It encodes CASSFPVSSYNEQFF.

The genes are TRBV24-1 and TRBJ2-3; D is possibly TRBD2 (7 bases). Per germline, CDR1 KGHDR and CDR2 SFDVKD. The CDR3 is 14 residues long. Trimming pared 5 bases from V and 4 bases from J, leaving 12 bases between. The CDR3 nucleotides read TGTGCCACCAGTGTAGGGGGGGGGCCAGATACGCAGTATTTT. Translating it yields CATSVGGGPDTQYF.

Only a few counts were recorded for this clone. The chain uses TRBV5-1 and TRBJ2-5; TRBD1 matches at 7 bases. J was trimmed by 6 bases and V by 4 bases; bases with no gene match: 9. Germline V gene sequence: CDR1 SGHRS, CDR2 YFSETQ. The CDR3 covers 14 residues. CDR3 in DNA: TGCGCCAGCAGCGCCGACAGGGTTGAAAAGACCCAGTACTTC. Translating it yields CASSADRVEKTQYF.

The chain recombines TRBV7-3 with TRBJ2-3; D is perhaps TRBD2 (6 bases). The CDR3 runs 16 residues. V lost 3 bases and J 0 bases, leaving 13 bases between the germline ends. Germline loops: CDR1 SGHTA, CDR2 FQGTGA. The CDR3 coding sequence is TGTGCCAGCAGCTTGGAGGGCCGCTCGAGCACAGATACGCAGTATTTT. Translated: CASSLEGRSSTDTQYF.

The chain joins TRBV2 to TRBJ2-2, with 7 bases lining up with TRBD1. Per germline, CDR1 SNHLY and CDR2 FYNNEI. V was pared by 10 bases and J by 2 bases, with 4 bases of the junction left unmatched. The CDR3 sequence is 13 residues long. CDR3 amino acids: CATRQGNTGELFF. DNA for the CDR3: TGTGCCACTAGACAGGGAAACACCGGGGAGCTGTTTTTT.

Details on this clone: This same CDR3 is encoded by further DNA sequences in the sample. The chain is built from TRBV2 and TRBJ2-5; no reliable D call. This CDR3 is 11 amino acids long. Trimming cost V 2 bases and J 5 bases, with 3 bases left between them. CDR1 and CDR2 from the germline V gene are SNHLY and FYNNEI. The CDR3 DNA sequence: TGTGCCAGCAGTGAACTCGAGACCCAGTACTTC. Amino acids: CASSELETQYF.

V usage is TRBV9 and J usage is TRBJ2-7; D is unresolved. The CDR3 is made up of 15 amino acids. The germline V gene has CDR1 SGDLS and CDR2 YYNGEE. V lost 0 bases to trimming and J lost 0 bases, with 10 bases between them. The CDR3 reads CASSVGGLGSYEQYF. The CDR3 DNA follows: TGTGCCAGCAGCGTAGGTGGTTTAGGCTCCTACGAGCAGTACTTC.

The CDR3 spells CASSQPGGYEQYF. The CDR3 nucleotides are TGCGCCAGCAGCCAACCAGGGGGGTACGAGCAGTACTTC. This rearrangement joins TRBV4-1 to TRBJ2-7; D may be TRBD1 (7 bases). Germline V lookup: CDR1 MGHRA, CDR2 YSYEKL. The CDR3 has 13 amino acids. V dropped 2 bases and J dropped 4 bases, with 9 bases sitting between them.

This chain links TRBV2 with TRBJ2-1, with D tentatively TRBD1 (5 bases). V was cut by 7 bases and J by 1 base, with 14 bases left in between. Germline CDR1 and CDR2: SNHLY and FYNNEI. This CDR3 has 15 residues. This chain's CDR3 is CASTKTAGSYNEQFF. The CDR3 DNA follows: TGTGCCAGCACAAAGACCGCAGGGTCCTACAATGAGCAGTTCTTC. Full variable domain (missing parts from reference TRBV2 and TRBJ2-1): EPEVTQTPSHQVTQMGQEVILRCVPISNHLYFYWYRQILGQKVEFLVSFYNNEISEKSEIFDDQFSVERPDGSNFTLKIRSTKLEDSAMYFCASTKTAGSYNEQFFGPGTRLTVL.

The rearrangement joins TRBV6-5 to TRBJ2-2, with 14 bases matching TRBD2. The CDR3 is 15 amino acids. Germline V gene data show CDR1 as MNHEY and CDR2 as SVGAGI. The ends lost 6 bases at V and 12 bases at J; junction bases unmatched: 9. CDR3 in DNA: TGTGCCAGCAGCGCGGGGACTAGCGGGAGCTGGAAGCTGTTTTTT. Translating gives CASSAGTSGSWKLFF.

In DNA, the CDR3 is TGTGCCAGCAGTGAAGTCCCTAACTATGGCTACACCTTC. Encoded protein: CASSEVPNYGYTF. The chain carries TRBV6-1 and TRBJ1-2; D uncertain. V was pared by 1 base and J by 0 bases, with 3 bases between. The V gene's germline CDR1 is MNHNS and CDR2 SASEGT. This CDR3 spans 13 amino acids.

To note about this clone: Other DNA sequences in the same sample also yield this CDR3. V usage is TRBV5-1 and J usage is TRBJ2-5; no firm D call. The V gene's germline CDR1 is SGHRS and CDR2 YFSETQ. The CDR3 sequence is 13 residues long. V lost 0 bases and J 1 base, leaving 4 bases between the germline ends. CDR3 sequence: CASSLGAQETQYF. The CDR3, as DNA: TGCGCCAGCAGCTTGGGTGCCCAAGAGACCCAGTACTTC.

In DNA, the CDR3 is TGTGCCAGCCGACGACAGGGGGCGAACACTGAAGCTTTCTTT. This gives the protein CASRRQGANTEAFF. The rearrangement links TRBV28 to TRBJ1-1; 10 nucleotides agree with TRBD1. This CDR3 is built from 14 residues. Germline values: CDR1 MDHEN, CDR2 SYDVKM. J lost 1 base, V lost 8 bases, and 4 bases had no gene match.